The clone carrying this T cell receptor (beta chain) was observed a handful of times. The source of the sample is a study of T cells of healthy individuals. V was pared by 6 bases and J by 0 bases, with 6 bases between. The CDR3 runs to 13 residues. Per the germline V gene, CDR1 is MDHEN and CDR2 is SYDVKM. TCRdb ran MiXCR on the 5' RACE reads and lists one entry per CDR3 protein. The data contain about 100,000 distinct CDR3 sequences, 15% to 20% of them singletons. The clonotype comes from a human donor in good health. The rearrangement uses TRBV28 and TRBJ1-3, with D possibly TRBD1 on 6 matching bases. The CDR3 region is CASSRGSGNTIYF. The CDR3, as DNA: TGTGCCAGCAGCAGGGGCTCTGGAAACACCATATATTTT.